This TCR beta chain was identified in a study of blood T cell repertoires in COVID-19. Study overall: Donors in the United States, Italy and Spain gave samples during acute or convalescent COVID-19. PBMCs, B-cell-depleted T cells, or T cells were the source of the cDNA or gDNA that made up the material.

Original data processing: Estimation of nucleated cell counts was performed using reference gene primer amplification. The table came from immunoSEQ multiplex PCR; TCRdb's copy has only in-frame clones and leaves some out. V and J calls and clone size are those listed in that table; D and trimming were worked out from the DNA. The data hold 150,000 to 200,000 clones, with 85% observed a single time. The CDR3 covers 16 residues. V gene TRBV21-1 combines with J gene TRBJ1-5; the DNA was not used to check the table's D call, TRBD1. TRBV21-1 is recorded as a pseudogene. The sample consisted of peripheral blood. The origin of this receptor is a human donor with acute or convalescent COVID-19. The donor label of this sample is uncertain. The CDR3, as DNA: TGTGCCAGCAGCAAAGACCCACAGGGGGCGGCTCAGCCCCAGCATTTT. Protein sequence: CASSKDPQGAAQPQHF.